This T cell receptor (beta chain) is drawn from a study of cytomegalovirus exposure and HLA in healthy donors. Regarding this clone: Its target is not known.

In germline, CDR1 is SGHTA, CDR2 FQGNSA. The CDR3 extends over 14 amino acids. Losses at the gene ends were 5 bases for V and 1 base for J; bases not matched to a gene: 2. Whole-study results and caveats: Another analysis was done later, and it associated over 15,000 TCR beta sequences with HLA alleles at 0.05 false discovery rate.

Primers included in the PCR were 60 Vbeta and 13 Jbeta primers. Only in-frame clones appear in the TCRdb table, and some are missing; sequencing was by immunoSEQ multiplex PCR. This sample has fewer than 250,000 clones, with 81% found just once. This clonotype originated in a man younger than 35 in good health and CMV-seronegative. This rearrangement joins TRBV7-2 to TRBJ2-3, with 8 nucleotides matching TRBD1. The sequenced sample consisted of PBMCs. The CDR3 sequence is CASSPGQGTDTQYF. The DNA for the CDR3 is TGTGCCAGCAGCCCGGGACAGGGCACAGATACGCAGTATTTT.